This T cell receptor beta chain was sequenced during a study of regulatory T cells in long-lasting Graves disease. This clonotype appeared many times. Trimming took 8 bases from V and 2 from J, leaving 6 bases between them. CDR1 and CDR2 (germline): KGHSH, LQKENI. The CDR3 runs to 11 residues. Time point defined: newly diagnosed GD, antithyroid drugs for less than 3 months. PBMC-extracted RNA yielded the TCR library. American Thyroid Association guidelines served as the basis for diagnosing Graves' disease. Arm-PCR of CDR3 regions with iRepertoire HTBI primers generated TCR beta libraries. In the source study's methods: The samples included roughly 61 TRBV and roughly 14 TRBJ segments. TCRdb used MiXCR to reprocess the multiplex PCR reads, holding one entry per CDR3 protein. The V and J calls and clone size are TCRdb's, not the authors'. The sample records more than 400,000 distinct CDR3 sequences, 16% being singletons.

The sample was also linked to a second study, of T cells in Graves' hyperthyroidism and ophthalmopathy. As reported in that work: The HTBI set primed first-round TCR CDR3 RT-PCR.

This receptor was identified in a man aged 40-49 years with Graves disease. The chain combines TRBV18 with TRBJ2-5; no clear D gene. Sequenced here: peripheral blood mononuclear cells (PBMCs), sampled at new diagnosis, from a patient treated with antithyroid drugs. CDR3 DNA: TGTGCCAGCAGCCAACAAGAGACCCAGTACTTC. This translates into CASSQQETQYF.